One sample yielded the 9 T cell receptor beta chains listed below, sequenced in a study of beta chain features in type 1 diabetes. General study results and limits: Type 1 diabetes patients had moderately but significantly shorter TCRB CDR3s in all four CD4+ subsets.

For these TCRs, the target antigens are not known. Expressed TCRB transcripts got sequenced, as all isolated RNA was reverse transcribed. Assay: immunoSEQ multiplex PCR; the TCRdb copy retains only in-frame clones and omits some. The table records a few hundred thousand clones, 14% to 15% of them present only once. The sequencing input was naive CD4+ T cells from blood. The receptors here all came from a man younger than 30 with type 1 diabetes.

This clone showed up just a few times. V gene TRBV18 combines with J gene TRBJ2-7; tentatively, D is TRBD2 (6 bases). CDR3 length: 13 residues. V lost 3 bases and J lost 7, with 13 bases in between. Germline V CDR1 and CDR2: KGHSH, LQKENI. This chain's CDR3 is CASSPTGAGEQYF. In DNA form, the CDR3 reads TGTGCCAGCTCACCGACCGGGGCGGGGGAGCAGTACTTC.

This clone was counted only a few times. V usage is TRBV7-9 and J usage is TRBJ1-3; D call uncertain. The CDR3 consists of 11 residues. Trimming stripped 5 bases from V and 8 bases from J, with 7 bases between. The V gene's germline CDR1 is SEHNR and CDR2 FQNEAQ (reference sequence). CDR3 residues: CASSGGDTIYF. In DNA, the CDR3 is TGTGCCAGCAGCGGCGGCGACACCATATATTTT.

This clone was seen a few times. The CDR3 sequence: CASSGGETQYF. DNA for the CDR3: TGCGCCAGCAGCGGCGGAGAGACCCAGTACTTC. The V gene is TRBV10-2, the J gene TRBJ2-5; no reliable D call. The ends were cut back, 6 bases at V and 4 bases at J, with 6 bases in the middle. Per germline, CDR1 WSHSY and CDR2 SAAADI. The CDR3 has 11 residues.

The genes are TRBV11-2 and TRBJ2-3; weak D call: TRBD1 (5 bases). In germline, CDR1 is SGHAT, CDR2 FQNNGV. With 7 bases removed from V and 5 bases from J, the gap between germline ends came to 7 bases. The CDR3 consists of 11 residues. The CDR3 DNA reads TGTGCCAGCAAAGGGGAAGATACGCAGTATTTT. This encodes CASKGEDTQYF.

There are a few counts of this clone. The J gene is TRBJ2-1, the V gene TRBV7-2; D is perhaps TRBD2 (5 bases). Germline loops: CDR1 SGHTA, CDR2 FQGNSA. This CDR3 is built from 13 residues. V was pared by 1 base and J by 9 bases, with 10 bases between. CDR3 bases: TGTGCCAGCAGCTTAGTCCGAGAGGGTGAGCAGTTCTTC. Translated: CASSLVREGEQFF. The full variable domain, its missing parts supplied by reference TRBV7-2 and TRBJ2-1, is GAGVSQSPSNKVTEKGKDVELRCDPISGHTALYWYRQSLGQGLEFLIYFQGNSAPDKSGLPSDRFSAERTGGSVSTLTIQRTQQEDSAVYLCASSLVREGEQFFGPGTRLTVL.

Here the CDR3 reads CASSLQGLFPGQYF. The CDR3 DNA follows: TGTGCCAGCAGTTTACAGGGGCTCTTTCCGGGGCAGTACTTC. This chain joins TRBV27 and TRBJ2-7, with D maybe TRBD1 (6 bases). CDR3 length: 14 amino acids. V shed 2 bases and J shed 9 bases, with 17 bases lying between them. Germline V CDR1 and CDR2: MNHEY, SMNVEV (reference sequence).

The chain joins TRBV5-1 to TRBJ2-1; a possible D gene is TRBD1 (5 bases). The CDR3 length is 16 residues. Germline CDR1 SGHRS, CDR2 YFSETQ. With 3 bases removed from V and 5 bases from J, the gap between germline ends came to 18 bases. CDR3 coding DNA: TGCGCCAGCAGCTCGCGTAGGTGGGGCGTCGACAATGAGCAGTTCTTC. This sequence encodes CASSSRRWGVDNEQFF.

The chain carries TRBV11-2 and TRBJ1-2, with D unclear. Between the trimmed V and J ends, which lost 4 bases and 5 bases, there was a span of 17 bases. CDR3 length equals 15 residues. CDR1 and CDR2 (germline): SGHAT, FQNNGV. CDR3 region: CASSSGSSATYGYTF. The DNA of the CDR3 is TGTGCCAGCAGCTCCGGGTCCTCGGCAACGTATGGCTACACCTTC.

This clone was seen more than once but under ten times. The chain recombines TRBV28 with TRBJ2-1; D call uncertain. CDR3 length equals 14 residues. Germline V CDR1 and CDR2: MDHEN, SYDVKM. V was shortened by 6 bases and J by 0 bases, with 9 bases between the two germline ends. The CDR3 bases are TGTGCCAGCAGCCTCGCGCCCTCCTACAATGAGCAGTTCTTC. Amino acids: CASSLAPSYNEQFF.